Shown below are 11 T cell receptor beta chains from a single sample sequenced in a study of cytomegalovirus exposure and HLA in healthy donors. PCR employed 60 Vbeta and 13 Jbeta primers. Generated by immunoSEQ multiplex PCR, the TCRdb table keeps only in-frame clones and is missing some. Found here are 150,000 to 180,000 clones, 65% to 75% of them singletons; the top ten hold about 2.1%. Material for sequencing was PBMCs. These receptors all stem from a man aged 30-40 years in good health and CMV-seronegative.

The gene calls are TRBV5-6 and TRBJ1-4, with D hard to call. This CDR3 has 12 amino acids. V lost 3 bases and J 4 bases, leaving 4 bases between the germline ends. Germline-derived CDR1 and CDR2 are SGHDT and YYEEEE. The CDR3 DNA sequence: TGTGCCAGCAGCTCAAATAATGAAAAACTGTTTTTT. It translates to CASSSNNEKLFF.

The gene calls are TRBV7-2 and TRBJ1-6; D not resolved. Looked up from germline, CDR1 is SGHTA and CDR2 is FQGNSA. CDR3 length: 13 amino acids. The V end was cut by 3 bases, the J end by 6 bases, with 6 bases between. CDR3 sequence: CASSFNTNSPLHF. CDR3 in DNA: TGTGCCAGCAGCTTCAACACTAATTCACCCCTCCACTTT.

This chain joins TRBV6-4 and TRBJ1-2, with 9 positions matching TRBD1. Germline trimming cut 8 bases from V and 4 bases from J; bases unmatched to any gene: 11. This CDR3 has 15 residues. Germline CDR1 is MRHNA and CDR2 is SNTAGT. CDR3: CASRDRDQAGYGYTF. The CDR3 DNA sequence: TGTGCCAGCCGGGACAGGGATCAAGCGGGCTATGGCTACACCTTC.

The chain couples TRBV29-1 to TRBJ1-2; D remains unclear. The germline CDR1 and CDR2 sequences are SQVTM and ANQGSEA. Trimming pared 1 base from V and 4 bases from J, leaving 7 bases between. This CDR3 has 12 amino acids. As DNA, the CDR3 is TGCAGCGTTGAAGGCGGAGGCTATGGCTACACCTTC. It yields the protein CSVEGGGYGYTF. The full variable domain, in which reference TRBV29-1 and TRBJ1-2 provide the parts outside the CDR3, is SAVISQKPSRDICQRGTSLTIQCQVDSQVTMMFWYRQQPGQSLTLIATANQGSEATYESGFVIDKFPISRPNLTFSTLTVSNMSPEDSSIYLCSVEGGGYGYTFGSGTRLTVV.

V is TRBV6-4 and J is TRBJ2-3; maybe TRBD1 (6 bases). The CDR3 sequence is 15 residues long. Trimming took off 5 bases at V and 1 base at J, with 13 bases between the two ends. Germline CDR1 is MRHNA and CDR2 is SNTAGT. The CDR3 sequence: CASSLGAGRTDTQYF. CDR3 in DNA: TGTGCCAGCAGTTTGGGGGCAGGCCGCACAGATACGCAGTATTTT.

This chain uses TRBV4-3 with TRBJ1-6; D is unclear. The CDR3 totals 16 residues. The V end lost 0 bases, the J end lost 10 bases, and 16 bases lay between the germline ends. Germline V CDR1 and CDR2: LGHNA, YSLEER. The CDR3 loop reads CASSQDQYGERSPLHF. DNA of the CDR3: TGCGCCAGCAGCCAAGATCAGTACGGGGAGCGGTCACCCCTCCACTTT.

This clone was seen more than once but under ten times. This chain connects TRBV4-3 to TRBJ1-4; a possible D gene is TRBD1 (5 bases). Germline V gene data show CDR1 as LGHNA and CDR2 as YSLEER. Trimming left V 0 bases short and J 7 bases short, with 15 bases between. The CDR3 length is 16 residues. DNA for the CDR3: TGCGCCAGCAGCCAAGATTTTAGGGGCTTCGGTGAAAAACTGTTTTTT. Translation: CASSQDFRGFGEKLFF.

This rearrangement joins TRBV2 to TRBJ2-2, with TRBD2 matching over 10 bases. CDR3 length: 15 amino acids. Per germline, CDR1 SNHLY and CDR2 FYNNEI. V shed 1 base and J 9 bases; nucleotides not matched to a gene: 5. The CDR3 loop is CASSEEVAGGRELFF. CDR3 DNA sequence: TGTGCCAGCAGTGAAGAGGTAGCGGGGGGCCGGGAGCTGTTTTTT.

Comment on this clone: An end of the junction differs from the germline gene, which may be a read error. J is TRBJ1-2 and V is TRBV29-1; D remains ambiguous. The CDR3 contains 13 residues. Germline V gene lookup returns CDR1 SQVTM and CDR2 ANQGSEA. In DNA, the CDR3 is TGCAGCGTTGAAAGACCCATGGGAGGTGGCTACCCCTTC. Amino acids: CSVERPMGGGYPF.

This clone was detected only once. The chain combines TRBV10-3 with TRBJ2-7, with a tentative D call TRBD1 (6 bases). Trimming removed 7 bases at V and 3 bases at J, with 19 bases between. CDR1 and CDR2 (germline): ENHRY, SYGVKD. The CDR3 loop spans 15 amino acids. CDR3 nucleotides: TGTGCCATCACTAACTTGACAGGACAATACTACGAGCAGTACTTC. Amino acid sequence: CAITNLTGQYYEQYF.

This chain joins TRBV7-8 and TRBJ1-3; D not resolved. This CDR3 is 13 amino acids long. V was cut by 1 base and J by 3 bases, with 4 bases left in between. Germline V gene lookup returns CDR1 SGHVS and CDR2 FQNEAQ. CDR3 region: CASSLDYGNTIYF. The CDR3 DNA is TGTGCCAGCAGCTTAGATTATGGAAACACCATATATTTT.